This T cell receptor (beta chain) was found in a study of T cells in Graves' hyperthyroidism and ophthalmopathy (dated by TCRdb to the late 2010s). With respect to the entire study: Peripheral blood was sampled at the time of initial diagnosis, prior to any treatment. After blood sampling, hyperthyroidism patients were treated with methimazole at a starting dose of 30 mg daily, and ophthalmopathy patients were treated with high-dose intravenous methylprednisolone. According to the paper, TCR Vbeta CDR3 sequencing was carried out on some 130 peripheral blood samples, which came from approximately 43 ophthalmopathy, around 75 hyperthyroidism and some 17 progressor patients. The 95 to 100 discovery patients were randomly split 7:3 into training and test sets. To identify distinguishing TCR V-J signatures, a discovery cohort of 95 to 100 patients was used, comprising fewer than 45 with Graves' ophthalmopathy and about 59 with stable Graves' hyperthyroidism. An independent validation cohort of about 20 hyperthyroidism patients and about 16 patients who later progressed to ophthalmopathy tested prospective prediction of ophthalmopathy. In addition, the study compared T-cell repertoires in thyroid tissue and in blood from several Graves' hyperthyroidism patients. Points the paper makes about the study in general: Ophthalmopathy was separated from stable hyperthyroidism by a 13 V-J signature model, with about 88% sensitivity and roughly 84% specificity obtained in cross-validation and 80%/75% obtained in testing. No statistical method was used to set the sample size in advance, and investigators knew the group allocation. Blood samples also contained most of the expanded thyroid clonotypes (frequency above 0.001), which suggests that blood repertoires may reflect thyroid immune responses. During validation, the model predicted progression to ophthalmopathy a median of about 6.3 months ahead of onset, with around 71% sensitivity and less than 85% specificity.

TCR beta CDR3 regions were amplified from RNA transcripts. A first-round RT-PCR of the TCR CDR3 used the HTBI primer set with the Qiagen OneStep RT-PCR kit. Libraries were constructed in a second round of multiplex PCR, after which size selection and purification were carried out. Libraries were sequenced paired-end with 100 bp reads on an Illumina HiSeq2000. The authors' pipeline ran thus. SOAPnuke was used to process the raw data, with reads discarded if the reads contained adapters or uncalled bases, had a mean Phred below 15, or lacked an exact constant-primer or identifier match. High-quality paired reads were merged with COPE v1.2.5, and unique nucleotide sequences were defined as clonotypes. Clonotypes were aligned to IMGT TRBV, TRBD and TRBJ reference segments using MiTCR v1.1. Only V-J combinations with frequency above 0.0001, covering 99% to 99.2% of repertoires, were analysed. A TCS score was defined as the ratio of F50 (clonal expansion) to E x V (chaos), with BLOSUM62-based TCRdist applied between CDR3 peptides within each V-J. Welch's t-statistics and random forest reduced 514 V-J features to 13, which were used in a naive Bayes classifier (R e1071). The Morisita-Horn index was used to measure how similar the thyroid and blood repertoires were. TCRdb reran the public reads through fastp at Q25 and MiXCR, keeping productive beta chains. Entries that share a CDR3 protein sequence are merged under the most common genes and DNA. The V and J calls here are based on TCRdb, not the publication. The sample table shows 640,000 or so distinct CDR3 sequences, and approximately 14% are seen once. The top ten clones comprise approximately 4.2% of the sample.

Ophthalmopathy patients had moderately to severely active disease, Clinical Activity Score of at least 3, NOSPECS grade of at least 4, and duration under 3 months. The study excluded patients with uncontrolled infections, other autoimmune diseases, pregnancy or lactation. Diagnoses relied on clinical symptoms, serum thyroxine and TRAb, thyroid ultrasound and orbital computed tomography. PBMCs were separated from roughly 10 ml of fresh peripheral blood using Ficoll-Paque density gradient centrifugation. Total RNA was extracted using Trizol reagent, and RNA quality was assessed on an Agilent 2100 Bioanalyzer. In this sample, this clonotype turned up a few times. It lacks a known antigen. No clone much larger than this one lies a single base away; base qualities are absent. This TCR derives from a middle-aged woman with Graves' ophthalmopathy. Sequencing used blood.

This receptor carries the CDR3 CASSLWPGDTGELFF. In nucleotides, the sequence is TGTGCCAGCAGTTTATGGCCAGGGGACACCGGGGAGCTGTTTTTT. The chain employs TRBV28 and TRBJ2-2; tentative D gene TRBD1, with 6 bases matching. CDR1 is given as MDHEN and CDR2 as SYDVKM, both from the germline V gene. V is clipped by 0 bases and J by 3 bases, and the sequence between their germline boundaries is 8 bases long. Reading from cysteine to phenylalanine, the CDR3 counts 15 amino acids. The only DNA kept is the CDR3, 45 bases in frame from the first base.